Only one count was recorded for the clone carrying this TCR beta chain. The germline V gene has CDR1 SGHRS and CDR2 YFSETQ. The CDR3 is 15 amino acids. Deletions cut 4 bases from V and 5 bases from J, with 18 bases between. Treatment denoted: oral pan-JAK inhibitor, 5-10 mg twice daily. This sample is part of a study of CD8+ T cells in alopecia areata. Study-level information: Among treated patients, oral tofacitinib was administered at 5 to 10 mg twice daily.

Reverse transcribed after extraction, RNA yielded cDNA as the sequencing template. The protocol was immunoSEQ multiplex PCR, while the TCRdb copy is restricted to in-frame clones and leaves out a portion. The profile covers a few hundred thousand clones, with about two fifths appearing a single time and 0.48% taken by the ten largest. The origin of this receptor is a human donor with alopecia areata. The specimen comprised CD4+ T cells sorted from blood, sampled between weeks 30 and 35, from a patient treated with tofacitinib. The J gene is TRBJ1-1, the V gene TRBV5-1; D is perhaps TRBD1 (6 bases). The CDR3 loop is CASSLEGGLRTEAFF. For the CDR3, the DNA is TGCGCCAGCAGCCTGGAGGGGGGGCTGAGGACTGAAGCTTTCTTT.